This entry lists 20 T cell receptor beta chains sequenced from one sample in a study of identical twins. TCRdb ran MiXCR on the 5' RACE reads and lists one entry per CDR3 protein. The sample comprises around 530,000 distinct CDR3 sequences, around 15% of which are singletons, and about 0.47% rests with the top ten. This sample also belongs to another study, concerning yellow fever vaccine responses in identical twins.

The sample was CD4+ T cells sorted from blood. These receptors were collected from a woman between 18 and 29 years old in good health.

V usage is TRBV12-3 or TRBV12-4 and J usage is TRBJ1-2; a possible D gene is TRBD1 (5 bases). Trimming pared 4 bases from V and 4 bases from J, leaving 19 bases between. The CDR3 consists of 16 residues. Written as DNA, the CDR3 is TGTGCCAGCAGTTCCCGGGACCTAGGTCCCATCTATGGCTACACCTTC. Protein sequence: CASSSRDLGPIYGYTF.

This clonotype was observed a handful of times. V gene TRBV20-1 combines with J gene TRBJ2-1, with 10 bases matching TRBD1. The CDR3 is 15 residues long. Per the germline V gene, CDR1 is DFQATT and CDR2 is SNEGSKA (reference sequence). The J segment lost 4 bases and the V segment lost 0 bases, leaving 3 bases of the junction unmatched. The CDR3 region is CSARETGGVYNEQFF. In nucleotides, the CDR3 is TGCAGTGCTAGAGAGACAGGGGGCGTGTACAATGAGCAGTTCTTC.

This clonotype has just a few counts. The chain recombines TRBV7-2 with TRBJ2-2, with TRBD2 identical over 13 bases. The CDR3 length is 15 residues. CDR1 and CDR2 (germline): SGHTA, FQGNSA. Trimming took 7 bases from V and 6 from J; bases not matched to a gene: 5. CDR3 nucleotides: TGTGCCAGCAAACTAGCGGGAGGGCCATCCGGGGAGCTGTTTTTT. It specifies CASKLAGGPSGELFF.

This clonotype came up a few times. This sequence joins TRBV9 and TRBJ2-2; 8 bases align to TRBD2. This CDR3 contains 16 residues. V dropped 3 bases and J dropped 7; count of bases not matched to a gene: 11. CDR1 and CDR2 (germline): SGDLS, YYNGEE. DNA of the CDR3: TGTGCCAGCAGCGCCCCGGGAGTAGCGGGACTCGGGGAGCTGTTTTTT. It is translated as CASSAPGVAGLGELFF.

J is TRBJ1-5 and V is TRBV7-8; D remains unclear. V lost 3 bases and J lost 5, with 14 bases in between. Germline V CDR1 and CDR2: SGHVS, FQNEAQ. CDR3 length: 15 amino acids. The CDR3 DNA sequence: TGTGCCAGCAGCTTTAGGTTAGGGTATGATCAGCCCCAGCATTTT. Its protein is CASSFRLGYDQPQHF.

The V gene is TRBV24-1, the J gene TRBJ2-1, with D possibly TRBD2 on 5 matching bases. V lost 0 bases to trimming and J lost 3 bases, with 11 bases between them. Germline values: CDR1 KGHDR, CDR2 SFDVKD. The CDR3 covers 16 residues. The chain's CDR3 is CATSDLPGSGYNEQFF. DNA for the CDR3: TGTGCCACCAGTGATTTGCCAGGCAGCGGCTACAATGAGCAGTTCTTC.

The V gene is TRBV20-1, the J gene TRBJ2-2, with 8 bases that match TRBD2. There are 14 residues in the CDR3. The germline V gene encodes CDR1 DFQATT and CDR2 SNEGSKA (reference sequence). V was clipped by 5 bases and J by 0 bases; unmatched bases: 2. CDR3 DNA sequence: TGCAGTGCTCGACTAGCGTCGAACACCGGGGAGCTGTTTTTT. Residues: CSARLASNTGELFF.

A word on this clonotype: One junction end does not reproduce the germline sequence, and a read error may be involved. The chain is built from TRBV7-6 and TRBJ2-5; TRBD2 might be the D (5 bases). The CDR3 is made up of 9 amino acids. Per germline, CDR1 SGHVS and CDR2 FNYEAQ. The chain's CDR3 is CASTPGRDF. The CDR3 DNA sequence: TGTGCCAGCACCCCGGGAAGGGACTTC. Full variable domain (remainder filled in from reference TRBV7-6 and TRBJ2-5): GAGVSQSPRYKVTKRGQDVALRCDPISGHVSLYWYRQALGQGPEFLTYFNYEAQQDKSGLPNDRFSAERPEGSISTLTIQRTEQRDSAMYRCASTPGRDFGPGTRLLVL.

This clonotype occurred a few times. This chain links TRBV15 with TRBJ1-1; the D gene is possibly TRBD1 (6 bases). Germline CDR1 reads LNHNV; CDR2 reads YYDKDF (reference sequence). The CDR3 sequence is 16 residues long. Deletions cut 1 base from V and 5 bases from J, with 17 bases between. As DNA, the CDR3 is TGTGCCACCAGCAGAGGGGCAGGGGCTGGTGGGACTGAAGCTTTCTTT. This codes for CATSRGAGAGGTEAFF.

This clonotype was detected a few times. The chain has TRBV29-1 and TRBJ2-1; D remains ambiguous. Germline V gene sequence: CDR1 SQVTM, CDR2 ANQGSEA. The CDR3 has 14 residues. The ends were cut back, 3 bases at V and 7 bases at J, with 16 bases in the middle. CDR3 in amino acids: CSVDDRANPNEQFF. The DNA of the CDR3 is TGCAGCGTTGACGACCGGGCCAACCCTAATGAGCAGTTCTTC.

V and J are TRBV7-2 and TRBJ2-7, with D perhaps being TRBD1 or TRBD2 (5 bases each). The CDR3 extends over 15 amino acids. Germline CDR1 SGHTA, CDR2 FQGNSA. Deletions cut 5 bases from V and 3 bases from J, with 17 bases between. CDR3 DNA: TGTGCCAGCAGCCTGCGGGCAGGGACGGACTACGAGCAGTACGTC. Translated: CASSLRAGTDYEQYV.

This rearrangement joins TRBV15 to TRBJ2-1; 14 bases align to TRBD2. V lost 3 bases to trimming and J lost 9 bases; unmatched junction nucleotides: 19. This CDR3 is built from 20 residues. From germline, CDR1 is LNHNV and CDR2 YYDKDF (reference sequence). This CDR3 reads CATSSPRTVTGLAGVGEQFF. In DNA form, the CDR3 reads TGTGCCACCAGCAGTCCGCGGACAGTCACGGGACTAGCGGGAGTGGGTGAGCAGTTCTTC.

This clonotype has more than one count but fewer than ten. V is TRBV12-3 or TRBV12-4 and J is TRBJ2-3, with 16 nucleotides matching TRBD2. Trimming at V came to 7 bases and at J to 5 bases, leaving 9 bases not matched to a gene. There are 17 residues in the CDR3. The CDR3 protein is CASTEGTSGRVGDTQYF. The CDR3 DNA sequence: TGTGCCAGCACCGAAGGGACTAGCGGGAGGGTTGGAGATACGCAGTATTTT.

This clonotype has more than one count but fewer than ten. The chain uses TRBV2 and TRBJ2-1, with TRBD2 matching over 14 bases. The junction had 4 bases not matched to a gene; V was cut back by 5 bases and J by 7 bases. This CDR3 has 15 residues. Germline V gene sequence: CDR1 SNHLY, CDR2 FYNNEI. This chain's CDR3 is CASSRTSGGQNEQFF. CDR3 nucleotides: TGTGCCAGCAGTAGGACTAGCGGGGGGCAAAATGAGCAGTTCTTC. The full variable domain, rest sourced from reference TRBV2 and TRBJ2-1, is EPEVTQTPSHQVTQMGQEVILRCVPISNHLYFYWYRQILGQKVEFLVSFYNNEISEKSEIFDDQFSVERPDGSNFTLKIRSTKLEDSAMYFCASSRTSGGQNEQFFGPGTRLTVL.

The rearrangement links TRBV3-1 to TRBJ2-2; 15 bases are shared with TRBD2. V dropped 4 bases and J dropped 7; count of bases not matched to a gene: 13. The CDR3 contains 19 residues. Germline V gene lookup returns CDR1 LGHDT and CDR2 YNNKEL (reference sequence). For the CDR3, the DNA is TGTGCCAGCAGCCCTGGACTAGCGGGAGGGCCGGGGCGTAACGGGGAGCTGTTTTTT. It codes for CASSPGLAGGPGRNGELFF.

This clonotype was counted a few times. J is TRBJ2-3 and V is TRBV20-1; 11 bases are a match to TRBD2. The CDR3 covers 14 residues. In germline, CDR1 is DFQATT, CDR2 SNEGSKA (reference sequence). With V trimmed by 5 bases and J by 4 bases, 5 bases remained unmatched. Here the CDR3 DNA reads TGCAGTGCTGATAGCGGGGGGGCCTCAGATACGCAGTATTTT. It yields the protein CSADSGGASDTQYF.

This clonotype appeared a few times. J is TRBJ2-2 and V is TRBV20-1; a weak D match, TRBD1 (5 bases). Trimming removed 6 bases from V and 1 base from J, with 15 bases in between. The germline V gene encodes CDR1 DFQATT and CDR2 SNEGSKA (reference sequence). This CDR3 spans 15 amino acids. CDR3 protein: CSAKAGAMNTGELFF. The CDR3 bases are TGCAGTGCAAAAGCTGGGGCGATGAACACCGGGGAGCTGTTTTTT.

The rearrangement links TRBV7-9 to TRBJ2-7; 8 bases line up with TRBD1. Unmatched junction bases numbered 4, after V lost 5 bases and J lost 4 bases. The length of the CDR3 is 13 residues. Germline V gene data show CDR1 as SEHNR and CDR2 as FQNEAQ (reference sequence). The CDR3 DNA reads as TGTGCCAGCAGCCAATGGACAGGGTACGAGCAGTACGTC. It translates to CASSQWTGYEQYV.

Many counts were recorded for this clonotype. For the CDR3, the DNA is TGTGCCAGCAGCTCAAAATTACCGGGACAGGGTTCCTACGAGCAGTACTTC. This translates into CASSSKLPGQGSYEQYF. The chain is built from TRBV5-5 and TRBJ2-7; 9 positions match TRBD1. Germline CDR1 is SGHKS and CDR2 is YYEKEE (reference sequence). V lost 3 bases to trimming and J lost 1 base; unmatched junction nucleotides: 11. This CDR3 has 17 residues.

The CDR3 nucleotides are TGTGCCACAAATGGACAGGAGGGTCAGCCCCAGCATTTT. Translation: CATNGQEGQPQHF. V and J are TRBV28 and TRBJ1-5; 7 positions agree with TRBD1. Trimming took 10 bases from V and 6 from J; bases not matched to a gene: 9. Germline CDR1 reads MDHEN; CDR2 reads SYDVKM. The CDR3 has 13 residues.